The 32 T cell receptor beta chains below were found in one sample sequenced in a study of blood T cell repertoires in COVID-19. The protocol was immunoSEQ multiplex PCR, while the TCRdb copy is restricted to in-frame clones and leaves out a portion. The sample shows approximately 50,000 clones, 82% of them seen only once. The sample taken for sequencing was peripheral blood. The receptors originated from a man older than 75 with COVID-19, enrolled during active disease.

V and J are TRBV29-1 and TRBJ1-1, with 12 nucleotides matching TRBD1. Trimming took 5 bases from V and 10 from J; bases not matched to a gene: 20. Germline lookup yields CDR1 SQVTM and CDR2 ANQGSEA. This CDR3 region has 17 residues. The CDR3 spells CSVFPGQGAAGPRRAFF. For the CDR3, the DNA is TGCAGCGTTTTTCCGGGACAGGGGGCCGCCGGTCCCCGTCGAGCTTTCTTT.

This chain links TRBV9 with TRBJ1-1; TRBD1 agrees at 7 bases. The CDR3 loop spans 15 amino acids. Losses at the gene ends were 4 bases for V and 0 bases for J; bases not matched to a gene: 6. Looked up from germline, CDR1 is SGDLS and CDR2 is YYNGEE. CDR3 in DNA: TGTGCCAGCAGCCGCTTGACAGGGATGAACACTGAAGCTTTCTTT. Its protein is CASSRLTGMNTEAFF. Full variable domain (missing parts from reference TRBV9 and TRBJ1-1): DSGVTQTPKHLITATGQRVTLRCSPRSGDLSVYWYQQSLDQGLQFLIQYYNGEERAKGNILERFSAQQFPDLHSELNLSSLELGDSALYFCASSRLTGMNTEAFFGQGTRLTVV.

This chain links TRBV3-1 (or the pseudogene TRBV3-2) with TRBJ1-3; D possibly corresponds to TRBD1 (6 bases). The CDR3 consists of 16 residues. In germline, CDR1 is LGHDT, CDR2 YNNKEL (reference sequence). Trimming took 1 base from V and 0 from J, leaving 10 bases between them. The CDR3 DNA reads as TGTGCCAGCAGCCAAGGTACAGGGAGCTCTGGAAACACCATATATTTT. Translation: CASSQGTGSSGNTIYF.

The table lists this clone with a count of one. This sequence joins TRBV5-4 and TRBJ1-2; TRBD1 agrees at 9 bases. Germline trimming cut 4 bases from V and 5 bases from J; bases unmatched to any gene: 9. This CDR3 spans 15 amino acids. Germline V CDR1 and CDR2: SGHNT, YYREEE (reference sequence). Here the CDR3 DNA reads TGTGCCAGCAGCAGAGAAGGGACAGGGCGGTATGGCTACACCTTC. Protein: CASSREGTGRYGYTF.

This chain links TRBV7-6 with TRBJ1-1; 8 bases are shared with TRBD1. The CDR3 is 16 residues long. J lost 0 bases, V lost 2 bases, and 5 bases had no gene match. The germline CDR1 and CDR2 sequences are SGHVS and FNYEAQ. The CDR3 sequence: CASSLYGTGMNTEAFF. The CDR3 DNA reads TGTGCCAGCAGCTTATACGGGACAGGTATGAACACTGAAGCTTTCTTT. The whole variable domain, remainder taken from reference TRBV7-6 and TRBJ1-1, is GAGVSQSPRYKVTKRGQDVALRCDPISGHVSLYWYRQALGQGPEFLTYFNYEAQQDKSGLPNDRFSAERPEGSISTLTIQRTEQRDSAMYRCASSLYGTGMNTEAFFGQGTRLTVV.

This clone has only a few counts. The rearrangement uses TRBV10-3 and TRBJ1-3; perhaps TRBD1 as D (5 bases). In germline, CDR1 is ENHRY, CDR2 SYGVKD. The germline V and J ends were trimmed by 5 bases and 0 bases, with 8 bases remaining between them. The CDR3 runs to 14 residues. For the CDR3, the DNA is TGTGCCATCAGTACAGGCGACTCTGGAAACACCATATATTTT. This translates into CAISTGDSGNTIYF.

The rearrangement uses TRBV18 and TRBJ1-5; D is ambiguous. CDR3 size: 12 residues. Looked up from germline, CDR1 is KGHSH and CDR2 is LQKENI. Between the trimmed V and J ends, which lost 8 bases and 0 bases, there was a span of 5 bases. The CDR3 region has the DNA TGTGCCAGCGCAGGTAGCAATCAGCCCCAGCATTTT. It codes for CASAGSNQPQHF.

The chain couples TRBV5-1 to TRBJ2-2; D is possibly TRBD2 (7 bases). With 7 bases removed from V and 3 bases from J, the gap between germline ends came to 22 bases. CDR1 SGHRS and CDR2 YFSETQ come from the germline V gene. The CDR3 length is 17 residues. CDR3 in amino acids: CASAPERGGLDTGELFF. The CDR3 coding sequence is TGCGCCAGCGCCCCCGAGAGGGGGGGTTTAGACACCGGGGAGCTGTTTTTT. Supplemented by reference TRBV5-1 and TRBJ2-2, the full variable domain reads KAGVTQTPRYLIKTRGQQVTLSCSPISGHRSVSWYQQTPGQGLQFLFEYFSETQRNKGNFPGRFSGRQFSNSRSEMNVSTLELGDSALYLCASAPERGGLDTGELFFGEGSRLTVL.

The rearrangement joins TRBV2 to TRBJ2-3, with D tentatively TRBD2 (5 bases). V lost 7 bases, J lost 6 bases, and 11 bases lay in between. The CDR3 extends over 12 amino acids. Germline V CDR1 and CDR2: SNHLY, FYNNEI. The chain's CDR3 is CASTTTGDTQYF. The CDR3 nucleotides are TGTGCCAGCACCACGACGGGGGATACGCAGTATTTT. Full variable domain (remainder filled in from reference TRBV2 and TRBJ2-3): EPEVTQTPSHQVTQMGQEVILRCVPISNHLYFYWYRQILGQKVEFLVSFYNNEISEKSEIFDDQFSVERPDGSNFTLKIRSTKLEDSAMYFCASTTTGDTQYFGPGTRLTVL.

This clone was observed a single time. The chain couples TRBV4-1 to TRBJ2-1; tentative D call: TRBD1 (7 bases). CDR3 size: 17 residues. Germline lookup yields CDR1 MGHRA and CDR2 YSYEKL. V was pared by 0 bases and J by 0 bases, with 12 bases between. The CDR3 sequence is CASSQDPGGNSYNEQFF. The CDR3 DNA is TGCGCCAGCAGCCAAGATCCAGGGGGGAACTCCTACAATGAGCAGTTCTTC.

V is TRBV28 and J is TRBJ1-4; tentative D call: TRBD1 (5 bases). Trimming left V 7 bases short and J 0 bases short, with 6 bases between. The germline V gene has CDR1 MDHEN and CDR2 SYDVKM. CDR3 size: 13 residues. CDR3 amino acids: CASMTATNEKLFF. The CDR3, as DNA: TGTGCCAGCATGACAGCAACTAATGAAAAACTGTTTTTT.

As for this clone: Other nucleotide sequences in the sample specify the same CDR3. This chain uses TRBV19 with TRBJ1-5; 8 bases are a match to TRBD1. Trimming at V came to 6 bases and at J to 2 bases, leaving 6 bases not matched to a gene. The CDR3 loop spans 15 amino acids. The germline CDR1 and CDR2 sequences are LNHDA and SQIVND (reference sequence). The CDR3 loop is CASRGGQGGNQPQHF. The CDR3 DNA reads as TGTGCCAGTAGGGGAGGACAGGGTGGCAATCAGCCCCAGCATTTT.

Here the CDR3 reads CASSVLGLEGDTQYF. The CDR3 DNA reads as TGTGCCAGCAGCGTCCTGGGACTGGAGGGTGATACGCAGTATTTT. This sequence joins TRBV9 and TRBJ2-3; the D gene is possibly TRBD2 (6 bases). This CDR3 has 15 amino acids. Trimming took off 2 bases at V and 6 bases at J, with 16 bases between the two ends. Germline loops: CDR1 SGDLS, CDR2 YYNGEE. The variable domain in full, completed from reference TRBV9 and TRBJ2-3, reads DSGVTQTPKHLITATGQRVTLRCSPRSGDLSVYWYQQSLDQGLQFLIQYYNGEERAKGNILERFSAQQFPDLHSELNLSSLELGDSALYFCASSVLGLEGDTQYFGPGTRLTVL.

The chain joins TRBV6-2 or TRBV6-3 to TRBJ1-2; possible D gene TRBD1, 6 bases. The V gene lost 0 bases and the J gene lost 4 bases, with 9 bases spanning the gap. There are 14 residues in the CDR3. CDR1 and CDR2 (germline): MNHEY, SVGEGT. CDR3 residues: CASSYSQGFYGYTF. CDR3 nucleotides: TGTGCCAGCAGTTACTCACAGGGATTCTATGGCTACACCTTC.

The J gene is TRBJ1-2, the V gene TRBV3-1 (or the pseudogene TRBV3-2); no clear D gene. CDR1 and CDR2 from the germline V gene are LGHDT and YNNKEL (reference sequence). The CDR3 contains 14 residues. V gave up 4 bases and J gave up 1 base, with 10 bases separating them. The CDR3 DNA sequence: TGTGCCAGCAGCCCAAGGAGCAATAACTATGGCTACACCTTC. It translates to CASSPRSNNYGYTF.

V and J are TRBV29-1 and TRBJ1-1; 7 bases fit TRBD1. This CDR3 has 13 residues. Germline CDR1 and CDR2: SQVTM and ANQGSEA. With 5 bases clipped from V and 0 bases from J, the junction kept 3 bases outside the gene matches. This chain's CDR3 is CSVRQGMNTEAFF. The DNA for the CDR3 is TGCAGCGTTAGACAGGGCATGAACACTGAAGCTTTCTTT.

The chain is built from TRBV11-3 and TRBJ2-2; unclear D gene. V was cut by 5 bases and J by 0 bases, with 13 bases left in between. This CDR3 region has 16 residues. CDR1 and CDR2 (germline): SGHNT, YENEEA. In nucleotides, the CDR3 is TGTGCCAGCAGCCCCCCGAGAGGCCCGAACACCGGGGAGCTGTTTTTT. The encoded protein is CASSPPRGPNTGELFF.

This chain connects TRBV14 to TRBJ2-5, with D uncertain. V shed 1 base and J shed 4 bases, with 10 bases lying between them. The germline V gene encodes CDR1 SGHDN and CDR2 FVKESK. This CDR3 comprises 14 residues. CDR3 sequence: CASSQGARSETQYF. The CDR3 bases are TGTGCCAGCAGCCAAGGGGCCAGGTCAGAGACCCAGTACTTC.

The rearrangement uses TRBV18 and TRBJ1-3, with a tentative D call TRBD1 (6 bases). Looked up from germline, CDR1 is KGHSH and CDR2 is LQKENI. The CDR3 has 15 residues. Trimming removed 6 bases at V and 4 bases at J, with 16 bases between. CDR3 sequence: CASSSPVGAGNTIYF. The CDR3 nucleotides read TGTGCCAGCTCCTCTCCGGTGGGGGCCGGAAACACCATATATTTT.

This chain joins TRBV30 and TRBJ2-5; D uncertain. CDR1 is GTSNPN, CDR2 SVGIG, per germline (reference sequence). This CDR3 region has 12 residues. Trimming stripped 2 bases from V and 5 bases from J, with 9 bases between. The CDR3 loop reads CAWSLTRETQYF. The CDR3 nucleotides are TGTGCCTGGAGTCTCACGCGGGAGACCCAGTACTTC.

This clone was seen only a few times. The rearrangement uses TRBV7-9 and TRBJ2-1, with 7 bases that match TRBD2. The germline V gene has CDR1 SEHNR and CDR2 FQNEAQ (reference sequence). The CDR3 is 18 residues long. Germline trimming cut 5 bases from V and 0 bases from J; bases unmatched to any gene: 13. DNA for the CDR3: TGTGCCAGCAGCCCTCGTATCCTAGCGGCAAGCTCCTACAATGAGCAGTTCTTC. This encodes CASSPRILAASSYNEQFF.

In this sample, this clone turned up a few times. V is TRBV5-5 and J is TRBJ2-7, with D maybe TRBD1 (6 bases). Trimming left V 5 bases short and J 5 bases short, with 20 bases between. Germline V gene sequence: CDR1 SGHKS, CDR2 YYEKEE (reference sequence). This CDR3 region has 15 residues. The CDR3 spells CASRPGQLDGDEQYF. In nucleotides, the CDR3 is TGTGCCAGCAGACCGGGACAACTGGACGGCGACGAGCAGTACTTC.

V is TRBV9 and J is TRBJ1-2, with a weak D call TRBD1 (6 bases). Germline lookup yields CDR1 SGDLS and CDR2 YYNGEE. This CDR3 comprises 15 residues. V shed 4 bases and J shed 3 bases, with 16 bases lying between them. CDR3 sequence reads: CASSSGQSLYYGYTF. The CDR3 DNA follows: TGTGCCAGCAGCTCCGGACAGAGCCTATACTATGGCTACACCTTC.

This sequence joins TRBV5-8 and TRBJ2-3, with a tentative D call TRBD2 (7 bases). The CDR3 covers 13 residues. The germline CDR1 and CDR2 sequences are SGHTS and YDEGEE. V was pared by 2 bases and J by 9 bases, with 13 bases between. This CDR3 reads CASSFGLGGTQYF. The CDR3 coding sequence is TGTGCCAGCAGCTTCGGACTAGGGGGGACGCAGTATTTT.

This clone was picked up a small number of times. J is TRBJ1-1 and V is TRBV10-3, with D unresolved. V was shortened by 2 bases and J by 3 bases, with 7 bases between the two germline ends. CDR1 is ENHRY and CDR2 is SYGVKD in the germline V gene. The CDR3 covers 13 residues. In DNA, the CDR3 is TGTGCCATCAGTGAGGCCACGGACACTGAAGCTTTCTTT. This encodes CAISEATDTEAFF.

There are a few counts of this clone. The genes are TRBV6-4 and TRBJ1-2; 8 bases align to TRBD1. The CDR3 sequence is 13 residues long. Per the germline V gene, CDR1 is MRHNA and CDR2 is SNTAGT. Trimming cost V 5 bases and J 7 bases; bases outside gene matches: 6. The CDR3 loop is CASSLQGGTGYTF. CDR3 nucleotides: TGTGCCAGCAGTCTACAGGGGGGAACTGGCTACACCTTC.

CDR3: CASSPGLHTGELFF. The CDR3 DNA reads TGTGCCAGCAGTCCGGGACTGCACACCGGGGAGCTGTTTTTT. V gene TRBV7-9 combines with J gene TRBJ2-2; D possibly corresponds to TRBD2 (6 bases). There are 14 residues in the CDR3. Germline V gives CDR1 SEHNR, CDR2 FQNEAQ (reference sequence). V was pared by 6 bases and J by 3 bases, with 11 bases between.

V and J are TRBV14 and TRBJ2-3, with 11 bases that match TRBD2. CDR1 and CDR2 (germline): SGHDN, FVKESK. The CDR3 covers 17 residues. V lost 4 bases and J lost 5; bases outside the gene matches: 11. The CDR3 here is CASSPSLLAGVGDTQYF. For the CDR3, the DNA is TGTGCCAGCAGCCCATCCCTACTAGCGGGGGTTGGAGATACGCAGTATTTT.

This chain joins TRBV4-3 and TRBJ1-1, with no clear D. Germline V CDR1 and CDR2: LGHNA, YSLEER. The V end lost 3 bases, the J end lost 1 base, and 9 bases lay between the germline ends. This CDR3 spans 14 amino acids. The CDR3 region is CASSHRRGNTEAFF. CDR3 sequence (DNA): TGCGCCAGCAGCCACAGACGGGGGAACACTGAAGCTTTCTTT.

This clone was counted a few times. The chain combines TRBV7-7 with TRBJ1-4, with 7 bases identical to TRBD1. With 1 base clipped from V and 5 bases from J, the junction kept 4 bases outside the gene matches. CDR1 SSHAT and CDR2 FNYEAQ come from the germline V gene (reference sequence). The CDR3 contains 15 residues. The CDR3 spells CASSLDRGANEKLFF. The DNA of the CDR3 is TGTGCCAGCAGCTTAGACAGGGGCGCAAATGAAAAACTGTTTTTT.

The chain is built from TRBV9 and TRBJ2-2, with a possible D match to TRBD1 (6 bases). Germline V gene sequence: CDR1 SGDLS, CDR2 YYNGEE. V was shortened by 3 bases and J by 6 bases, with 15 bases between the two germline ends. CDR3 length: 15 amino acids. The CDR3 spells CASSAGNRAPGELFF. DNA of the CDR3: TGTGCCAGCAGCGCAGGGAACAGGGCGCCCGGGGAGCTGTTTTTT.

This chain joins TRBV24-1 and TRBJ2-3, with 7 nucleotides matching TRBD1. J was trimmed by 5 bases and V by 9 bases; bases with no gene match: 16. This CDR3 is 16 amino acids long. The germline V gene has CDR1 KGHDR and CDR2 SFDVKD. This CDR3 reads CATGNTQGKLRDTQYF. Here the CDR3 DNA reads TGTGCCACCGGTAATACACAGGGGAAATTGAGAGATACGCAGTATTTT.